This entry lists 5 T cell receptor beta chains sequenced from one sample in a study of cytomegalovirus exposure and HLA in healthy donors. PCR amplification relied on 60 Vbeta primers (plus 13 Jbeta primers). Assay used: immunoSEQ multiplex PCR; TCRdb lists only in-frame clones, some missing. The sample lists about 100,000 clones, 60% to 85% occurring once. The sequenced sample was PBMCs. These receptors all come from a female donor in good health and CMV-seropositive.

The J gene is TRBJ2-3, the V gene TRBV5-1; 12 bases are shared with TRBD2. V gave up 4 bases and J gave up 1 base; unmatched junction bases: 1. Germline assignment: CDR1 SGHRS and CDR2 YFSETQ. The length of the CDR3 is 15 residues. CDR3 sequence reads: CASSRTSGGTDTQYF. The CDR3 region has the DNA TGCGCCAGCAGCCGGACTAGCGGGGGCACAGATACGCAGTATTTT.

The chain uses TRBV27 and TRBJ1-1, with D possibly matching TRBD1 (6 bases). The CDR3 spans 12 residues. The germline V gene has CDR1 MNHEY and CDR2 SMNVEV (reference sequence). V was trimmed by 6 bases and J by 5 bases, leaving 10 bases between them. In nucleotides, the CDR3 is TGTGCCAGCAGCAGGGGTCCGACTGAAGCTTTCTTT. Its protein is CASSRGPTEAFF.

This clone was observed once. The chain recombines TRBV2 with TRBJ2-1; 8 bases are a match to TRBD1. Trimming took 0 bases from V and 7 from J; bases not matched to a gene: 5. This CDR3 has 15 residues. Germline CDR1 is SNHLY and CDR2 is FYNNEI. CDR3 coding DNA: TGTGCCAGCAGTGAAGCGAGGACAGGGTCAAATGAGCAGTTCTTC. It codes for CASSEARTGSNEQFF.

The CDR3 nucleotides read TGTGCCAGCAGCACCCCCGGGACTAGCGGTAGGAATGAGCAGTTCTTC. Encoded protein: CASSTPGTSGRNEQFF. The chain has TRBV7-9 and TRBJ2-1, with TRBD2 matching 11 bases. Germline CDR1 is SEHNR and CDR2 is FQNEAQ (reference sequence). This CDR3 spans 16 amino acids. Trimming cost V 5 bases and J 7 bases; bases outside gene matches: 10.

This clone was counted a single time. The chain uses TRBV6-1 and TRBJ1-6, with a possible D match to TRBD1 (5 bases). This CDR3 has 16 residues. The V gene's germline CDR1 is MNHNS and CDR2 SASEGT. V lost 0 bases, J lost 8 bases, and 14 bases lay in between. The chain's CDR3 is CASSEAWGVVDSPLHF. The CDR3 coding sequence is TGTGCCAGCAGTGAAGCTTGGGGCGTAGTCGATTCACCCCTCCACTTT.